Listed below are T cell receptor beta chains from one sample, sequenced in a study of blood T cell repertoires in COVID-19. Clones were sequenced by immunoSEQ multiplex PCR, and TCRdb holds only the in-frame ones, with some missing. The sample lists under 200,000 clones, around 87% seen once, with about 9.3% in the top ten. The sequenced sample was peripheral blood. Receptors originate from a woman aged 70-85 years with COVID-19, enrolled during active disease. Each CDR3 is given with its conserved first and last residue. The D gene is left open where the match is weak. Clone size, where shown, is once, few, many, or a class for clones that have expanded.

J gene	D gene	V gene	clone size	CDR3 protein	CDR3 DNA
TRBJ2-5	TRBD1	TRBV9	NA	CASSVGQGQETQYF	TGTGCCAGCAGCGTAGGACAGGGACAAGAGACCCAGTACTTC
TRBJ2-7	TRBD2	TRBV5-6	NA	CASSLERGNFEQYF	TGTGCCAGCAGCTTGGAGCGGGGGAATTTCGAGCAGTACTTC
TRBJ2-1	TRBD2	TRBV7-3	NA	CASSLTFGGTEQFF	TGTGCCAGCAGCTTAACGTTCGGGGGGACGGAGCAGTTCTTC
TRBJ2-3	TRBD1	TRBV5-4	NA	CASSLYRGVTDTQYF	TGTGCCAGCAGCTTGTACAGGGGCGTTACAGATACGCAGTATTTT
TRBJ1-6	TRBD1	TRBV5-1	few	CASSLGQGNNSPLHF	TGCGCCAGCAGCTTGGGACAGGGTAATAATTCACCCCTCCACTTT
TRBJ1-3	NA	TRBV5-1	NA	CASSLVGASSGNTIYF	TGCGCCAGCAGCTTGGTGGGGGCCAGCTCTGGAAACACCATATATTTT
TRBJ2-5	NA	TRBV2	NA	CASSRLGRETQYF	TGTGCCAGCAGTCGTTTGGGCCGGGAGACCCAGTACTTC
TRBJ2-7	NA	TRBV6-2/TRBV6-3	NA	CASSYRDLSYEQYF	TGTGCCAGCAGTTACCGAGATCTCTCCTACGAGCAGTACTTC
TRBJ2-7	TRBD2	TRBV6-4	once	CASSITGTTPNEQYF	TGTGCCAGCAGTATTACCGGGACTACCCCGAACGAGCAGTACTTC
TRBJ1-4	NA	TRBV4-1	NA	CASGRLGGEKLFF	TGCGCCAGCGGTAGGTTAGGGGGAGAAAAACTGTTTTTT
TRBJ2-7	NA	TRBV5-1	once	CASSLALAGPAYEQYF	TGCGCCAGCAGCTTGGCCTTGGCGGGGCCAGCCTACGAGCAGTACTTC
TRBJ2-3	TRBD2	TRBV9	NA	CASSALGGGNTDTQYF	TGTGCCAGCAGCGCCCTCGGGGGGGGGAACACAGATACGCAGTATTTT
TRBJ1-3	NA	TRBV2	NA	CASGTAVPFSGNTIYF	TGTGCCAGCGGTACAGCGGTGCCCTTCTCTGGAAACACCATATATTTT
TRBJ2-3	TRBD2	TRBV19	NA	CASSIPSGGADTQYF	TGTGCCAGTAGTATCCCTAGCGGGGGTGCAGATACGCAGTATTTT
TRBJ2-1	TRBD2	TRBV5-1	NA	CASSAAGLAGVNEQFF	TGCGCCAGCAGCGCCGCGGGCCTAGCGGGGGTGAATGAGCAGTTCTTC
TRBJ1-6	NA	TRBV28	NA	CASGPVWARSSYNSPLHF	TGTGCCAGTGGGCCGGTGTGGGCCCGTAGCTCCTATAATTCACCCCTCCACTTT
TRBJ2-1	NA	TRBV4-1	NA	CASSQPVGAREQFF	TGCGCCAGCAGCCAACCGGTGGGGGCTAGGGAGCAGTTCTTC
TRBJ1-5	NA	TRBV2	few	CASSSTENQPQHF	TGTGCCAGCAGCTCCACAGAAAACCAGCCCCAGCATTTT
TRBJ1-2	NA	TRBV5-1	NA	CASSFQGNYGYTF	TGCGCCAGCAGCTTCCAGGGCAACTATGGCTACACCTTC
TRBJ1-1	TRBD1	TRBV11-2	NA	CASSSSRDRAFGTEAFF	TGTGCCAGCAGCTCATCCCGGGACAGGGCCTTCGGCACTGAAGCTTTCTTT
TRBJ1-4	NA	TRBV9	NA	CASSGAVNEKLFF	TGTGCCAGCAGCGGGGCCGTGAATGAAAAACTGTTTTTT
TRBJ1-2	NA	TRBV7-8	NA	CASSSHRANYGYTF	TGTGCCAGCAGCTCCCACAGGGCTAACTATGGCTACACCTTC
TRBJ2-2	NA	TRBV3-1/TRBV3-2	NA	CASSPTRGAGELFF	TGTGCCAGCAGCCCGACCCGAGGCGCCGGGGAGCTGTTTTTT
TRBJ2-5	TRBD1	TRBV5-6	NA	CASSLFQGAGTQYF	TGTGCCAGCAGCTTGTTTCAGGGGGCCGGGACCCAGTACTTC
TRBJ2-7	TRBD1	TRBV5-5	NA	CASSWTGQGSYEQYF	TGTGCCAGCAGCTGGACGGGACAGGGTAGTTACGAGCAGTACTTC
TRBJ2-7	NA	TRBV5-4	NA	CASSLGRGGYEQYF	TGTGCCAGCAGCTTGGGCAGGGGAGGGTACGAGCAGTACTTC
TRBJ1-4	NA	TRBV6-2/TRBV6-3	NA	CASGRYPDRLLRDATNEKLFF	TGTGCCAGCGGCCGATATCCCGACAGGCTACTGCGAGATGCAACTAATGAAAAACTGTTTTTT
TRBJ1-3	NA	TRBV9	NA	CASSVSPGNTIYF	TGTGCCAGCAGCGTATCTCCTGGAAACACCATATATTTT
TRBJ2-7	NA	TRBV29-1	few	CSVKDSSYEQYF	TGCAGCGTAAAGGACAGCTCCTACGAGCAGTACTTC
TRBJ2-5	NA	TRBV7-8	NA	CASRPTGASETQYF	TGTGCCAGCAGACCGACAGGCGCTTCTGAGACCCAGTACTTC
TRBJ1-5	NA	TRBV11-2	NA	CASSLDEDQPQHF	TGTGCCAGCAGCTTAGATGAGGATCAGCCCCAGCATTTT
TRBJ1-1	TRBD1	TRBV11-2	NA	CASSYTQGRTEAFF	TGTGCCAGCAGCTACACACAGGGGAGGACTGAAGCTTTCTTT
TRBJ2-5	NA	TRBV7-9	NA	CASSLAGQTQYF	TGTGCCAGCAGCTTAGCCGGTCAGACCCAGTACTTC
TRBJ2-7	TRBD1	TRBV10-3	NA	CAISPGTGAVEQYF	TGTGCCATCAGTCCCGGGACAGGGGCCGTCGAGCAGTACTTC
TRBJ1-2	TRBD1	TRBV2	NA	CASRNRGDGYTF	TGTGCCAGCAGGAACAGGGGCGATGGCTACACCTTC
TRBJ1-1	TRBD1	TRBV4-2	NA	CASSRRQGAETEAFF	TGTGCCAGCAGCCGCAGACAGGGGGCCGAAACTGAAGCTTTCTTT
TRBJ2-3	NA	TRBV5-1	NA	CASSVDSVTDTQYF	TGCGCCAGCAGCGTAGACTCCGTCACAGATACGCAGTATTTT
TRBJ2-1	NA	TRBV5-1	NA	CASRSLGTYNEQFF	TGCGCCAGCAGAAGTCTAGGCACCTACAATGAGCAGTTCTTC
TRBJ2-7	NA	TRBV5-6	once	CASSPPAGYSYEQYF	TGTGCCAGCAGCCCCCCTGCCGGGTACTCCTACGAGCAGTACTTC
TRBJ2-5	TRBD2	TRBV3-1/TRBV3-2	NA	CASSQLAGETQYF	TGTGCCAGCAGTCAACTAGCGGGGGAGACCCAGTACTTC
TRBJ1-2	NA	TRBV19	NA	CASSREAPPNNYGYTF	TGTGCCAGTAGCCGAGAGGCCCCCCCAAACAACTATGGCTACACCTTC
TRBJ2-2	NA	TRBV3-1/TRBV3-2	NA	CASSRRGAGTGELFF	TGTGCCAGCAGCCGACGTGGGGCGGGGACCGGGGAGCTGTTTTTT
TRBJ1-3	NA	TRBV19	NA	CATTGFLSGNTIYF	TGTGCCACAACAGGATTCCTCTCTGGAAACACCATATATTTT
TRBJ2-3	TRBD1	TRBV10-1	NA	CASRAGGCTDTQYF	TGCGCCAGCCGAGCAGGGGGCTGTACAGATACGCAGTATTTT
TRBJ1-2	TRBD1	TRBV28	NA	CASSLTGIGYTF	TGTGCCAGCAGCCTGACAGGGATCGGCTACACCTTC
TRBJ2-5	TRBD1	TRBV19	NA	CASSIGTGVLVETQYF	TGTGCCAGTAGTATAGGGACAGGGGTGCTCGTAGAGACCCAGTACTTC
TRBJ1-5	TRBD1	TRBV28	NA	CASSLLKGRTGQYNQPQHF	TGTGCCAGCAGTTTGTTAAAGGGGCGGACAGGGCAGTACAATCAGCCCCAGCATTTT
TRBJ2-2	TRBD2	TRBV10-3	NA	CAISESLGGANGELFF	TGTGCCATCAGTGAGTCTTTGGGAGGGGCGAACGGGGAGCTGTTTTTT